The following is a T cell receptor beta chain sequence with its context. The entry originates in a study of technical replicates of blood from a few donors. Only in-frame clones appear in the TCRdb table, and some are missing; sequencing was by immunoSEQ multiplex PCR. The sample holds 60,000 to 90,000 clones, around 97% seen once. The sequence was obtained from a human donor in good health. Material: T cells isolated from PBMCs.

The CDR3 loop reads CASSQGQGAPSWETQYF. In DNA, the CDR3 is TGTGCCAGCAGCCAGGGACAGGGGGCTCCAAGCTGGGAGACCCAGTACTTC. The genes are TRBV11-2 and TRBJ2-5, with 12 bases identical to TRBD1. The CDR3 is 17 residues long. CDR1 is SGHAT and CDR2 is FQNNGV in the germline V gene. Losses at the gene ends were 5 bases for V and 5 bases for J; bases not matched to a gene: 12.